Reported below is one T cell receptor (beta chain). Its specificity is not known. Sequenced by immunoSEQ multiplex PCR; TCRdb stores in-frame clones only, minus some. The data contain 95,000 to 150,000 clones, just under 90% of them singletons. This sample is part of a study of radiotherapy plus CTLA-4 blockade in lung cancer. Study background: Across the patients, objective responses occurred in approximately 19%, and disease control in under 35%. Regarding the study as a whole: After radiotherapy and ipilimumab, tumor-derived clones expanded in peripheral blood.

V was cut by 0 bases and J by 2 bases, with 12 bases left in between. Germline assignment: CDR1 SGDLS and CDR2 YYNGEE. The CDR3 has 15 residues. Focal radiation plus CTLA-4 blockade with ipilimumab was given to patients with chemo-refractory metastatic non-small-cell lung cancer. This clonotype was obtained from a human donor with non-small cell lung cancer that progressed on radiotherapy plus ipilimumab. The V call is TRBV9, the J call TRBJ2-7, with D unresolved. The sample was peripheral blood, taken from a patient treated with radiotherapy plus ipilimumab. DNA for the CDR3: TGTGCCAGCAGCGTAGGCCCGGCCAATACCTACGAGCAGTACTTC. This encodes CASSVGPANTYEQYF.